Here is one T cell receptor (beta chain) with its context. Antigen specificity is unknown. Some clones are missing from TCRdb's copy, which holds only in-frame ones; the method was immunoSEQ multiplex PCR. The repertoire holds 140,000 or so clones, roughly 87% seen once, with approximately 9.2% in the top ten. This CDR3 has 14 amino acids. Losses at the gene ends were 5 bases for V and 3 bases for J; bases not matched to a gene: 7. Germline V CDR1 and CDR2: PRHDT, FYEKMQ (reference sequence). This specimen comes from a study of cytomegalovirus exposure and HLA in healthy donors. General study points: Published work reported that the classifier diagnosed cytomegalovirus status with high specificity and sensitivity. Most TCR sequences showed up rarely, but some public TCRs showed up in many donors. The investigators catalogued 164 TCR beta chains as cytomegalovirus-associated. In vitro work confirmed that a few CMV-associated chains recognize CMV antigens.

Material: PBMCs. The origin of this receptor is a woman aged 18 to 35 in good health and CMV-seropositive. V usage is TRBV13 and J usage is TRBJ2-7; 7 bases are a match to TRBD1. The CDR3 protein is CASSQVTGVYEQYF. Here the CDR3 DNA reads TGTGCCAGCAGCCAAGTAACAGGGGTCTACGAGCAGTACTTC.